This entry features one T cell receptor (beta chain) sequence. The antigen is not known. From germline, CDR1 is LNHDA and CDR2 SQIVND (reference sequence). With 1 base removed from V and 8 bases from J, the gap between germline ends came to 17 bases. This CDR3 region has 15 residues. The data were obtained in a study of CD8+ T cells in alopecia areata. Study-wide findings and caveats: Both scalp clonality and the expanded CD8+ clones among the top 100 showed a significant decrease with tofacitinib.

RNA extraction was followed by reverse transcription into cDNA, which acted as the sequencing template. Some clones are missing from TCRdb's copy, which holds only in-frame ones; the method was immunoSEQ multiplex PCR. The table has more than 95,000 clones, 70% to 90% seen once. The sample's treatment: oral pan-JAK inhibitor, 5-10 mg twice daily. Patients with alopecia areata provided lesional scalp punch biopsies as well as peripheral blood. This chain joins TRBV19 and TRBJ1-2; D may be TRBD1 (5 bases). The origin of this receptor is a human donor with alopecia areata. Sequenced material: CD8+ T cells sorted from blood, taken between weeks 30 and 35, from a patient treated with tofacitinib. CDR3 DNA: TGTGCCAGTAGTATAGTTCCAGGGCCCGCGGAAGGCTACACCTTC. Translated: CASSIVPGPAEGYTF. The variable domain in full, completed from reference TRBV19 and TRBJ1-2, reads DGGITQSPKYLFRKEGQNVTLSCEQNLNHDAMYWYRQDPGQGLRLIYYSQIVNDFQKGDIAEGYSVSREKKESFPLTVTSAQKNPTAFYLCASSIVPGPAEGYTFGSGTRLTVV.